This T cell receptor (beta chain) stems from a study of T cell responses to AZD1222 COVID-19 vaccine. Regarding the study as a whole: White British people made up most donors, females outnumbered males, and clonal diversity was possibly underestimated.

The assay was immunoSEQ multiplex PCR, and TCRdb's table has in-frame clones only and misses some. The sample lists some 120,000 clones; 80% to 90% were seen once. Trimming removed 5 bases from V and 0 bases from J, with 18 bases in between. This CDR3 is built from 17 residues. To note about this clone: Its specificity is not known.

The material was peripheral blood, obtained on day 0 of AZD1222 vaccination. V usage is TRBV5-3 and J usage is TRBJ1-3; the D is unclear. TRBV5-3 belongs to the ORF category, with a function that is uncertain. This sequence was found in an adult in good health. CDR3 nucleotides: TGTGCCAGAAGACCGACTCAATCGGGAATCTCTGGAAACACCATATATTTT. As protein: CARRPTQSGISGNTIYF.